The 32 T cell receptor beta chains listed next were all sequenced from one sample in a study of human T cells and chemical hapten exposure (dated by TCRdb to the early 2020s). Preparation of the library involved RACE. Instrument on record: NextSeq 500. The public reads were reanalyzed by TCRdb: fastp trimming at Q25, MiXCR alignment, in-frame beta chains only. Each entry merges the rows of one CDR3 protein and shows their most common DNA and genes. For this sample the table gives 75,000 to 100,000 distinct CDR3 sequences, of which 9.3% were detected only once. The leading ten clones occupy about 2% of the sample. The sample's time point, from its label and the paper: patch test 2, 6 weeks after DPC sensitization. In light of the paper, this sample's treatment or condition label describes: therapeutic diphenylcyclopropenone sensitization with weekly scalp DPC. The sequencing used whole blood, collected in connection with sensitization to the hapten diphenylcyclopropenone (DPC). The receptors were sampled from a woman aged 40 to 50 with alopecia areata. Some clones in this sample may be carry-over from other donors' samples.

This chain connects TRBV10-3 to TRBJ2-1; TRBD2 might be the D (5 bases). Germline V gene lookup returns CDR1 ENHRY and CDR2 SYGVKD. The CDR3 has 15 residues. Trimming cost V 3 bases and J 7 bases, with 16 bases left between them. Here the CDR3 DNA reads TGTGCCATCAGTGACCAACTAATCGAGGGAAATGAGCAGTTCTTC. Encoded protein: CAISDQLIEGNEQFF.

This clonotype appeared a few times. The chain recombines TRBV29-1 with TRBJ2-1; 12 nucleotides match TRBD2. This CDR3 region has 17 residues. In germline, CDR1 is SQVTM, CDR2 ANQGSEA. Unmatched junction bases numbered 18, after V lost 5 bases and J lost 10 bases. Here the CDR3 DNA reads TGCAGCGTTTTATTACTGGCTAGCGGGAGGGCAACTCGGGAGCAGTTCTTC. Residues: CSVLLLASGRATREQFF.

This clonotype was recorded at least ten times. The J gene is TRBJ1-4, the V gene TRBV3-1; no clear D. The CDR3 has 16 amino acids. Germline values: CDR1 LGHDT, CDR2 YNNKEL (reference sequence). Deletions cut 0 bases from V and 2 bases from J, with 10 bases between. The CDR3, as DNA: TGTGCCAGCAGCCAAGAAGGAAGGTCTACTAATGAAAAACTGTTTTTT. Its translation is CASSQEGRSTNEKLFF. The whole variable domain, remainder taken from reference TRBV3-1 and TRBJ1-4, is DTAVSQTPKYLVTQMGNDKSIKCEQNLGHDTMYWYKQDSKKFLKIMFSYNNKELIINETVPNRFSPKSPDKAHLNLHINSLELGDSAVYFCASSQEGRSTNEKLFFGSGTQLSVL.

This clonotype was seen repeatedly, ten times or more. The chain employs TRBV14 and TRBJ1-1, with D perhaps matching TRBD1 (6 bases). The ends were cut back, 2 bases at V and 3 bases at J, with 10 bases in the middle. The CDR3 is made up of 14 amino acids. The germline V gene encodes CDR1 SGHDN and CDR2 FVKESK. CDR3 DNA sequence: TGTGCCAGCAGCCAAACAGGGAGGGACACTGAAGCTTTCTTT. It translates to CASSQTGRDTEAFF.

About this clonotype: A much larger clone differs by one base, so this may be a read error. Given the absence of the conserved phenylalanine or tryptophan at the CDR3 end, a read error is likely. No DNA is shown, since the ends of the CDR3 on it are uncertain; the CDR3 is the one TCRdb lists. The rearrangement links TRBV3-2 to TRBJ2-2; the table's D call of TRBD2 was not tested on the DNA. TRBV3-2 is recorded as a pseudogene. The CDR3 is 17 amino acids in total, end residues counted. The CDR3 protein is CASSPRTSGSPTGELFL.

In this sample, this clonotype turned up a few times. The chain couples TRBV6-5 to TRBJ1-3; D is unresolved. Trimming pared 10 bases from V and 0 bases from J, leaving 10 bases between. Germline CDR1 reads MNHEY; CDR2 reads SVGAGI. The CDR3 totals 13 residues. In nucleotides, the CDR3 is TGTGCCACGAGGCTCCCCTCTGGAAACACCATATATTTT. This codes for CATRLPSGNTIYF.

This clonotype was recorded a few times. This rearrangement joins TRBV28 to TRBJ1-1, with 9 bases fitting TRBD1. The germline V gene encodes CDR1 MDHEN and CDR2 SYDVKM. After removal of 6 bases from V and 2 bases from J, the junction contained 10 bases not matched to a gene. CDR3 length: 16 residues. DNA of the CDR3: TGTGCCAGCAGCCATAGGCCGGGACAGGGAAACACTGAAGCTTTCTTT. It translates to CASSHRPGQGNTEAFF. Complete variable domain (other parts from reference TRBV28 and TRBJ1-1): DVKVTQSSRYLVKRTGEKVFLECVQDMDHENMFWYRQDPGLGLRLIYFSYDVKMKEKGDIPEGYSVSREKKERFSLILESASTNQTSMYLCASSHRPGQGNTEAFFGQGTRLTVV.

There are many counts of this clonotype. The chain couples TRBV4-1 to TRBJ2-6; 9 bases map to TRBD1. The germline CDR1 and CDR2 sequences are MGHRA and YSYEKL. The CDR3 runs 19 residues. With 3 bases clipped from V and 0 bases from J, the junction kept 9 bases outside the gene matches. The CDR3 loop reads CASSQAPGQGGSGANVLTF. In DNA form, the CDR3 reads TGCGCCAGCAGCCAGGCGCCGGGACAGGGAGGCTCTGGGGCCAACGTCCTGACTTTC.

V and J are TRBV7-8 and TRBJ1-5; 9 bases line up with TRBD1. J lost 3 bases, V lost 5 bases, and 8 bases had no gene match. Germline V lookup: CDR1 SGHVS, CDR2 FQNEAQ. There are 16 residues in the CDR3. The CDR3 bases are TGTGCCAGCAGCCCTCGACAGGGGGGTTTCAATCAGCCCCAGCATTTT. This codes for CASSPRQGGFNQPQHF. Full variable domain (rest looked up from reference TRBV7-8 and TRBJ1-5): GAGVSQSPRYKVAKRGQDVALRCDPISGHVSLFWYQQALGQGPEFLTYFQNEAQLDKSGLPSDRFFAERPEGSVSTLKIQRTQQEDSAVYLCASSPRQGGFNQPQHFGDGTRLSIL.

This clonotype was seen ten or more times. The chain combines TRBV5-1 with TRBJ2-1; the D gene is possibly TRBD2 (5 bases). Trimming stripped 1 base from V and 8 bases from J, with 16 bases between. This CDR3 comprises 15 residues. Germline V lookup: CDR1 SGHRS, CDR2 YFSETQ. The DNA for the CDR3 is TGCGCCAGCAGCTTGTCTCCTAGCCCCAGTGATGAGCAGTTCTTC. Protein product: CASSLSPSPSDEQFF.

In its sample, this clonotype was seen many times. This chain links TRBV29-1 with TRBJ2-5, with TRBD2 matching over 7 bases. From germline, CDR1 is SQVTM and CDR2 ANQGSEA. This CDR3 region has 13 residues. J was trimmed by 5 bases and V by 6 bases; bases with no gene match: 9. The CDR3 DNA reads TGCAGCGTCGCGGACTGGGGAGGGGAGACCCAGTACTTC. It translates to CSVADWGGETQYF.

The rearrangement links TRBV6-6 to TRBJ2-5; D is possibly TRBD1 (7 bases). There are 16 residues in the CDR3. With 7 bases removed from V and 5 bases from J, the gap between germline ends came to 23 bases. The V gene's germline CDR1 is MNHNY and CDR2 SVGAGI (reference sequence). The CDR3 sequence: CASIAQGRGVGETQYF. The CDR3 DNA sequence: TGTGCCAGCATTGCACAGGGGCGCGGGGTTGGGGAGACCCAGTACTTC.

V and J are TRBV28 and TRBJ1-1, with D unclear. V lost 3 bases and J lost 1, with 9 bases in between. Germline-derived CDR1 and CDR2 are MDHEN and SYDVKM. The CDR3 runs 14 residues. CDR3 amino acids: CASSFPSRNTEAFF. CDR3 nucleotides: TGTGCCAGCAGTTTCCCCTCCAGGAACACTGAAGCTTTCTTT. The full variable domain, completed using reference TRBV28 and TRBJ1-1, is DVKVTQSSRYLVKRTGEKVFLECVQDMDHENMFWYRQDPGLGLRLIYFSYDVKMKEKGDIPEGYSVSREKKERFSLILESASTNQTSMYLCASSFPSRNTEAFFGQGTRLTVV.

This clonotype has ten or more counts. The chain employs TRBV7-2 and TRBJ2-5; D ambiguous. The CDR3 has 15 amino acids. Trimming shortened V by 6 bases and J by 2 bases, and 16 bases separated the two germline ends. Germline V gene sequence: CDR1 SGHTA, CDR2 FQGNSA. CDR3 sequence reads: CASSLGVGTQETQYF. CDR3 nucleotides: TGTGCCAGCAGTCTTGGGGTAGGAACTCAAGAGACCCAGTACTTC.

This clonotype was detected a few times. V and J are TRBV6-4 and TRBJ2-3; possible D gene TRBD1, 6 bases. The CDR3 runs 14 residues. Trimming took 5 bases from V and 3 from J, leaving 12 bases between them. The germline CDR1 and CDR2 sequences are MRHNA and SNTAGT. This CDR3 is CASSPTGRTDTQYF. CDR3 coding DNA: TGTGCCAGCAGTCCGACAGGAAGAACAGATACGCAGTATTTT.

The V gene is TRBV5-4, the J gene TRBJ1-2; D is ambiguous. The V and J ends lost 1 base and 2 bases respectively, with 9 bases between them. The CDR3 is 14 amino acids. Germline V gives CDR1 SGHNT, CDR2 YYREEE (reference sequence). CDR3 sequence: CASSLPERNYGYTF. CDR3 DNA sequence: TGTGCCAGCAGCTTGCCCGAACGAAACTATGGCTACACCTTC.

V and J are TRBV28 and TRBJ2-4; the D gene is possibly TRBD2 (5 bases). V was clipped by 6 bases and J by 8 bases, with 11 bases between them. The CDR3 runs to 12 residues. Looked up from germline, CDR1 is MDHEN and CDR2 is SYDVKM. This CDR3 is CASRSGSDIQYF. As DNA, the CDR3 is TGTGCCAGCAGATCGGGGAGTGACATTCAGTACTTC.

The V gene is TRBV5-5, the J gene TRBJ1-5; D is possibly TRBD1 (5 bases). Germline lookup yields CDR1 SGHKS and CDR2 YYEKEE (reference sequence). The CDR3 is made up of 14 amino acids. Trimming cost V 3 bases and J 2 bases, with 9 bases left between them. CDR3 DNA: TGTGCCAGCAGCTGGGGGGGTGGCAATCAGCCCCAGCATTTT. This gives the protein CASSWGGGNQPQHF. Full variable domain (rest looked up from reference TRBV5-5 and TRBJ1-5): DAGVTQSPTHLIKTRGQQVTLRCSPISGHKSVSWYQQVLGQGPQFIFQYYEKEERGRGNFPDRFSARQFPNYSSELNVNALLLGDSALYLCASSWGGGNQPQHFGDGTRLSIL.

V and J are TRBV20-1 and TRBJ2-1, with 11 bases lining up with TRBD1. The CDR3 length is 16 residues. Germline trimming cut 2 bases from V and 2 bases from J; bases unmatched to any gene: 5. From germline, CDR1 is DFQATT and CDR2 SNEGSKA (reference sequence). The CDR3 loop is CSARSGTGGAYNEQFF. The DNA of the CDR3 is TGCAGTGCTAGAAGCGGGACAGGGGGTGCCTACAATGAGCAGTTCTTC.

This clonotype was seen a handful of times. The J gene is TRBJ2-7, the V gene TRBV7-8; no clear D. Germline assignment: CDR1 SGHVS and CDR2 FQNEAQ. There are 13 residues in the CDR3. Deletions cut 1 base from V and 3 bases from J, with 7 bases between. As DNA, the CDR3 is TGTGCCAGCAGCTTAGGCCCGAACTACGAGCAGTACTTC. It is translated as CASSLGPNYEQYF.

In this sample, this clonotype turned up many times. The genes are TRBV6-5 and TRBJ2-5; 9 positions agree with TRBD2. V lost 6 bases and J lost 4; bases outside the gene matches: 9. There are 15 residues in the CDR3. Germline V gene data show CDR1 as MNHEY and CDR2 as SVGAGI. CDR3 nucleotides: TGTGCCAGCAGGCCGACCGGGACTAGCATAGAGACCCAGTACTTC. This sequence encodes CASRPTGTSIETQYF.

A few counts support this clonotype. The CDR3 nucleotides are TGTGCCAGCAGTCATGAAGGCAGGGAGCTGTTTTTT. This gives the protein CASSHEGRELFF. J is TRBJ2-2 and V is TRBV12-3 or TRBV12-4; D is uncertain. The CDR3 contains 12 residues. V was trimmed by 5 bases and J by 9 bases, leaving 10 bases between them.

The table lists this clonotype with many counts. The chain links TRBV12-3 or TRBV12-4 to TRBJ2-7, with 7 bases aligning to TRBD1. CDR3 size: 12 residues. The V and J ends lost 6 bases and 1 base, in that order; junction bases with no gene match: 0. The CDR3 here is CASRGQSYEQYF. CDR3 in DNA: TGTGCCAGCAGGGGACAGTCCTACGAGCAGTACTTC.

This clonotype occurred many times. The rearrangement uses TRBV7-2 and TRBJ2-7; 7 bases are shared with TRBD2. The CDR3 runs 16 residues. V was pared by 3 bases and J by 5 bases, with 13 bases of the junction left unmatched. CDR1 is SGHTA, CDR2 FQGNSA, per germline. The CDR3 sequence is CASSFAPGSGKDEQYF. In nucleotides, the CDR3 is TGTGCCAGCAGCTTCGCGCCGGGAAGCGGGAAGGACGAGCAGTACTTC.

This clonotype was detected many times. The CDR3 loop reads CASSRGPGNTIYF. The CDR3 region has the DNA TGTGCCAGCAGTAGAGGCCCTGGAAACACCATATATTTT. The V call is TRBV12-3 or TRBV12-4, the J call TRBJ1-3, with D hard to call. The V end was cut by 5 bases, the J end by 2 bases, with 7 bases between. The CDR3 is 13 residues long.

In this sample, this clonotype turned up many times. This CDR3 reads CAWSRRQAYEQYF. Here the CDR3 DNA reads TGTGCCTGGAGTCGAAGACAGGCCTACGAGCAGTACTTC. The chain joins TRBV30 to TRBJ2-7, with TRBD1 as a possible D gene (6 bases). The germline gives CDR1 GTSNPN, CDR2 SVGIG (reference sequence). The CDR3 length is 13 residues. Trimming took off 2 bases at V and 2 bases at J, with 10 bases between the two ends.

The V and J genes are TRBV6-5 and TRBJ1-5; D possibly corresponds to TRBD1 (5 bases). Germline V gives CDR1 MNHEY, CDR2 SVGAGI. CDR3 length: 13 residues. V lost 2 bases and J 7 bases, leaving 9 bases between the germline ends. CDR3 protein: CASSYGGSQPQHF. The CDR3, as DNA: TGTGCCAGCAGTTACGGGGGATCACAGCCCCAGCATTTT.

This clonotype was recorded at least ten times. The rearrangement links TRBV6-2 or TRBV6-3 to TRBJ2-1; D remains unclear. V dropped 0 bases and J dropped 3 bases, with 15 bases sitting between them. Germline V gene lookup returns CDR1 MNHEY and CDR2 SVGEGT. The length of the CDR3 is 17 residues. The CDR3 DNA sequence: TGTGCCAGCAGTTACTCGCCCAGCGTCACTTTCTACAATGAGCAGTTCTTC. Protein product: CASSYSPSVTFYNEQFF.

There are many counts of this clonotype. The chain combines TRBV29-1 with TRBJ2-7, with a weak D call TRBD1 (6 bases). CDR1 is SQVTM, CDR2 ANQGSEA, per germline. CDR3 length: 17 residues. V was shortened by 5 bases and J by 1 base, with 24 bases between the two germline ends. CDR3 region: CSVTLGSYREWSYEQYF. CDR3 sequence (DNA): TGCAGCGTTACCCTCGGAAGCTACAGGGAATGGTCCTACGAGCAGTACTTC.

The chain recombines TRBV27 with TRBJ1-4; D ambiguous. This CDR3 is 15 amino acids long. V dropped 0 bases and J dropped 8 bases, with 13 bases sitting between them. CDR1 is MNHEY and CDR2 is SMNVEV in the germline V gene (reference sequence). CDR3 residues: CASSLSGREGEKLFF. The DNA of the CDR3 is TGTGCCAGCAGTTTATCAGGGAGGGAAGGCGAAAAACTGTTTTTT. Supplemented by reference TRBV27 and TRBJ1-4, the full variable domain reads EAQVTQNPRYLITVTGKKLTVTCSQNMNHEYMSWYRQDPGLGLRQIYYSMNVEVTDKGDVPEGYKVSRKEKRNFPLILESPSPNQTSLYFCASSLSGREGEKLFFGSGTQLSVL.

This clonotype was seen many times. The gene calls are TRBV12-3 or TRBV12-4 and TRBJ2-5, with 11 nucleotides matching TRBD2. The trim removed 5 bases at V and 3 bases at J, leaving 5 bases unmatched. The CDR3 extends over 15 amino acids. In DNA, the CDR3 is TGTGCCAGCAGTCCACGACTAGCGGGAAAAGAGACCCAGTACTTC. It encodes CASSPRLAGKETQYF.

Note on this clonotype: A junction boundary mismatches the germline segment, possibly from a read error. This rearrangement joins TRBV6-2 or TRBV6-3 to TRBJ2-1; no firm D call. CDR1 and CDR2 (germline): MNHEY, SVGEGT. This CDR3 region has 13 residues. CDR3 residues: CATSNSRIEEQFF. Written as DNA, the CDR3 is TGTGCCACCAGTAATTCTAGGATTGAGGAGCAGTTCTTC.